The clone carrying this T cell receptor (beta chain) was counted a few times. Its antigen is currently unknown. This sample stems from a study of lymphopenia after photon versus proton radiotherapy. Overall study results and limits: After the lymphocyte nadir, photon-treated repertoires showed oligoclonal expansion, especially of CD8+ Temra cells.

TCRdb keeps only in-frame clones here, not all; method: immunoSEQ multiplex PCR. The data show approximately 150,000 clones, 70% to 90% seen once. There are 15 residues in the CDR3. The germline V gene encodes CDR1 SGHTA and CDR2 FQGNSA. With 5 bases removed from V and 2 bases from J, the gap between germline ends came to 12 bases. The TCR comes from a man aged 45-60 years with gastric cancer. Source: peripheral blood, taken from a patient treated with photon-based radiotherapy. The V and J genes are TRBV7-2 and TRBJ1-4; D is possibly TRBD1 (5 bases). CDR3 sequence: CASSRDPVTNEKLFF. CDR3 DNA sequence: TGTGCCAGCAGCCGGGACCCAGTCACTAATGAAAAACTGTTTTTT.